The clone carrying this TCR beta chain was detected a few times. Its antigen is unidentified. Next came a second PCR, run for about 6 to 11 cycles, which used a sample-barcoded 5' primer along with a J-beta primer mix. TCRdb re-called the 5' RACE reads through MiXCR, storing one row per CDR3 protein. Of 1.5 million to 2 million distinct CDR3 sequences listed, roughly 50% are singletons. This entry is derived from a study of blood T cells in healthy people across ages. Broader study findings: Older age coincided with a roughly linear decline in TCR beta diversity per million T cells. Researchers deemed the diversity estimates from one million T cells underestimates.

This CDR3 is built from 16 residues. Germline CDR1 reads LGHNA; CDR2 reads YSLEER. The ends were cut back, 3 bases at V and 4 bases at J, with 17 bases in the middle. The chain is built from TRBV4-3 and TRBJ2-3; tentative D call: TRBD2 (5 bases). The clonotype originates from a woman aged 40 to 50 in good health. The sample was blood. The CDR3 DNA reads TGCGCCAGCAGCCACGGTGTAGGTCTAGCCGCAGATACGCAGTATTTT. Protein sequence: CASSHGVGLAADTQYF.